The present T cell receptor beta chain was sequenced within a study of memory B cells and T cells in multiple sclerosis (dated by TCRdb to about 2018). Context from the whole study: In multiple sclerosis patients, the study set the TCR beta repertoires of autoproliferating peripheral T cells against those of T cells infiltrating brain lesions. Two multiple sclerosis patients, for whom either brain lesions at autopsy or brain-infiltrating cells from biopsy were available, were included in TCR sequencing. Study-wide findings and limitations: Because clone-set sizes differed between compartments, counts of shared clonotypes were influenced and normalization was required.

In regard to this clone: Its antigen remains unidentified. It is unclear where the CDR3 begins or ends on the DNA, so no DNA is shown, and the CDR3 is as TCRdb lists it.

Using the immunoSEQ Platform, TCRbeta CDR3 regions were amplified from extracted genomic DNA. The immunoSEQ assay combined multiplex PCR with high-throughput sequencing and a vendor bioinformatics pipeline. The authors' pipeline ran thus. After discarding non-productive sequences and any CDR3s under 4 amino acids in length, clonotype frequencies were recalculated for each sample. In immunoSEQ Analyzer 2.0, a clonotype counted as shared when the CDR3 amino acid, V gene and J gene sequences were identical. Repertoire overlap was normalized by dividing shared clonotype counts by the product of both clone-set sizes, scaled by 1000 into arbitrary units. Drawn from immuneACCESS, this table holds only the in-frame rearrangements with V and J called that TCRdb kept. Clones are partly lost; checked studies trace under half to an unresolved V gene and leave the rest unexplained. V and J calls and clone size are copied from that table; D and trimming were computed from the DNA. This sample gives over 35,000 clones in total; over 70% of them show up just once. The top ten clonotypes cover 0.9% to 1.4% of the sample.

CDR1 and CDR2, looked up from the germline V gene (reference sequence), are MNHNY and SVGAGI. Measured from the cysteine to the phenylalanine, the CDR3 is 15 residues long. After CFSE-labeled PBMCs were cultured without any stimulus, the autoproliferating (CFSEdim) and non-proliferating (CFSEhi) T cell fractions were each sequenced on their own. A total of 5x10^7 CFSE-labeled PBMCs were cultured for 7 days without stimulus, and replicate wells were then pooled. PBMCs were labeled with roughly 0.5 uM CFSE and were cultured without exogenous stimuli in serum-free AIM-V medium. PBMCs were obtained by Ficoll density gradient centrifugation and kept cryopreserved until use. Using a FACSAria III, live 7-AAD-negative cells were sorted, then washed with PBS and stored frozen at -80 degrees C as dry pellets.

Material for sequencing was PBMCs from blood kept in culture. This receptor was identified in a human donor with multiple sclerosis. The receptor chain draws on TRBV6-6 and TRBJ2-3. The CDR3 loop reads CASSYTFGGLDTQYF.